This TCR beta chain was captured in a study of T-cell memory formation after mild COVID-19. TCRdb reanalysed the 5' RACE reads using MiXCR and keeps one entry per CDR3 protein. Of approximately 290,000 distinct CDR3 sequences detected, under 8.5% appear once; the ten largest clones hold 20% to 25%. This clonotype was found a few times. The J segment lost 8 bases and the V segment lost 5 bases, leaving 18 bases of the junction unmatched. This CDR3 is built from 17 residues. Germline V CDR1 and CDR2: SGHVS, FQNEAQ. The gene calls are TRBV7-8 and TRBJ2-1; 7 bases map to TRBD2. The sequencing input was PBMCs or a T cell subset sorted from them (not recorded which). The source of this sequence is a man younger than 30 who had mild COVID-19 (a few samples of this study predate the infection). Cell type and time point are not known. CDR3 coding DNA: TGTGCCAGCAGCGTCGGGGGGTTAGGGGTTAAAAACGATGAGCAGTTCTTC. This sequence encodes CASSVGGLGVKNDEQFF.